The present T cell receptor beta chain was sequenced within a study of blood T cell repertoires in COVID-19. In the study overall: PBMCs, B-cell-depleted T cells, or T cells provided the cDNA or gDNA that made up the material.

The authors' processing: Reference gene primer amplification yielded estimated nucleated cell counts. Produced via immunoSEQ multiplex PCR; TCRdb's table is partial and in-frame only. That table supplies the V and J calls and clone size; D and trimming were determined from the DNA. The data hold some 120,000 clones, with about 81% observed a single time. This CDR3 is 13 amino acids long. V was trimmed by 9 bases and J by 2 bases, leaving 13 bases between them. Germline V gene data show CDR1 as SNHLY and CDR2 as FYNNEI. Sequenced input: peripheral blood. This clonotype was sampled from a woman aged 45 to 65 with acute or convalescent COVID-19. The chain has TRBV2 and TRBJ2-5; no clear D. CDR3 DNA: TGTGCCAGTACGCGGCCACTTCAAGAGACCCAGTACTTC. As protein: CASTRPLQETQYF.